This T cell receptor (beta chain) emerged from a study of CD8 T cells in ankylosing spondylitis. Worth noting for this clonotype: The antigen remains unidentified.

TCRdb processed the 5' RACE reads anew with MiXCR; each CDR3 protein has one entry. The repertoire holds about 390,000 distinct CDR3 sequences, with around 20% as singletons. Overall study findings and caveats: Enrichment of disease-linked clones was reportedly significant in matched ankylosing spondylitis synovial fluid. It appeared that ankylosing spondylitis blood was characterized by a TCR beta motif of roughly 8 highly homologous variants.

The CDR3 is 18 amino acids. The germline V and J ends were trimmed by 5 bases and 2 bases, with 25 bases remaining between them. CDR1 and CDR2 (germline): LGHDT, YNNKEL (reference sequence). The V and J genes are TRBV3-1 and TRBJ2-7; a weak D match, TRBD1 (6 bases). The sequence was obtained from a male donor with ankylosing spondylitis. Sequencing used blood, either unsorted or a sorted T cell fraction (not recorded which). The CDR3 loop reads CASSSVGKRGKGAYEQYF. In DNA form, the CDR3 reads TGTGCCAGCAGCAGCGTGGGCAAAAGGGGGAAGGGGGCCTACGAGCAGTACTTC.